The rows below give T cell receptor beta chains drawn from one sample of a study of identical twins. One entry per CDR3 protein results from TCRdb running MiXCR on the 5' RACE reads. The sample lists fewer than 350,000 distinct CDR3 sequences; around 8.8% were seen once. These sequences were also reported in another study, on yellow fever vaccine responses in identical twins.

Specimen: memory (CD45RO+) T cells sorted from blood. These receptors all stem from a young woman in good health. The CDR3 runs from the conserved cysteine through the conserved F or W. The order of the fields is CDR3 length, D gene, J gene, V gene, clone size, CDR3 protein, CDR3 DNA. A D gene is named only where the DNA matches it firmly. The size of a clone is reported for some rows only, either as once, few or many, or as a class for expanded clones.

21,-,TRBJ2-3,TRBV4-1,many,CASSQDHKPPIHQNNTDTQYF,TGCGCCAGCAGCCAAGATCACAAGCCCCCTATCCACCAGAATAACACAGATACGCAGTATTTT
14,TRBD2,TRBJ2-1,TRBV20-1,many,CSARRGGGLSEQFF,TGCAGTGCTAGACGTGGTGGGGGACTAAGTGAGCAGTTCTTC
14,-,TRBJ2-2,TRBV20-1,many,CSAMGYRNTGELFF,TGCAGTGCAATGGGTTACAGGAACACCGGGGAGCTGTTTTTT
17,TRBD2,TRBJ2-2,TRBV12-3/TRBV12-4,many,CASSLSAGATNTGELFF,TGTGCCAGCAGTTTATCAGCGGGGGCCACGAACACCGGGGAGCTGTTTTTT
18,TRBD2,TRBJ2-3,TRBV2,-,CASSERRTSGVSTDTQYF,TGTGCCAGCAGTGAAAGGAGGACTAGCGGGGTATCCACAGATACGCAGTATTTT
13,-,TRBJ2-1,TRBV6-1,many,CASSVLATNEQFF,TGTGCCAGCAGTGTATTAGCAACCAATGAGCAGTTCTTC
14,TRBD1,TRBJ1-1,TRBV28,few,CASSTGQGKKRAFF,TGTGCCAGCAGTACAGGACAGGGGAAGAAACGGGCTTTCTTT
16,-,TRBJ2-3,TRBV12-3/TRBV12-4,few,CASSNRLDHSPDTQYF,TGTGCCAGCAGTAACCGACTAGACCACAGCCCAGATACGCAGTATTTT
15,-,TRBJ2-5,TRBV19,-,CASSIRLVGQETQYF,TGTGCCAGTAGTATCAGACTAGTGGGGCAAGAGACCCAGTACTTC
17,-,TRBJ2-3,TRBV27,many,CASSSGPWRASTDTQYF,TGTGCCAGCAGTTCCGGCCCTTGGCGGGCTAGCACAGATACGCAGTATTTT
17,-,TRBJ2-1,TRBV11-2,many,CASSLMVAGAAYNEQFF,TGTGCCAGCAGCTTAATGGTGGCGGGGGCGGCCTACAATGAGCAGTTCTTC
14,TRBD1,TRBJ1-2,TRBV20-1,-,CSARDWGTGDGYTF,TGCAGTGCTAGAGATTGGGGGACAGGGGATGGCTACACCTTC
17,TRBD1,TRBJ1-1,TRBV12-3/TRBV12-4,many,CASSLERLGQGKNEAFF,TGTGCCAGCAGTTTGGAAAGGTTGGGACAGGGAAAGAATGAAGCTTTCTTT
15,-,TRBJ1-4,TRBV7-9,few,CASSLGMGESEKLFF,TGTGCCAGCAGCTTAGGCATGGGGGAATCTGAAAAACTGTTTTTT
16,-,TRBJ2-1,TRBV7-2,-,CASSLAVEGADNEQFF,TGTGCCAGCAGCTTAGCGGTGGAGGGGGCTGACAATGAGCAGTTCTTC
16,TRBD1,TRBJ2-7,TRBV10-3,many,CAISGRGGQGAYEQYF,TGTGCCATCAGCGGGAGGGGAGGACAGGGGGCCTACGAGCAGTACTTC
15,TRBD1,TRBJ2-2,TRBV6-1,-,CASSDMRGQLGELFF,TGTGCCAGCAGTGATATGAGGGGGCAATTGGGGGAGCTGTTTTTT
11,-,TRBJ2-7,TRBV28,few,CATRGLREQYF,TGTGCCACCCGGGGGTTAAGGGAGCAGTACTTC
15,TRBD2,TRBJ2-1,TRBV12-3/TRBV12-4,many,CASSFRTSGYNEQFF,TGTGCCAGCAGTTTTAGGACTAGTGGGTACAATGAGCAGTTCTTC
16,TRBD2,TRBJ2-5,TRBV13,-,CASSSRTSGLQETQYF,TGTGCCAGCAGCTCCCGGACTAGCGGGCTTCAAGAGACCCAGTACTTC
14,-,TRBJ2-1,TRBV27,many,CASSIDRWFNEQFF,TGTGCCAGCAGTATAGACAGGTGGTTCAATGAGCAGTTCTTC
18,TRBD1,TRBJ1-5,TRBV27,many,CASSLVGTGVSSGQPQHF,TGTGCCAGCAGTTTGGTAGGGACAGGGGTTTCTTCAGGGCAGCCCCAGCATTTT
15,TRBD2,TRBJ2-1,TRBV6-1,-,CASRLLAGERNEQFF,TGTGCCAGCAGGCTACTAGCGGGAGAAAGGAATGAGCAGTTCTTC
16,TRBD2,TRBJ2-2,TRBV5-1,-,CASSRTSGVNTGELFF,TGCGCCAGCAGCCGGACTAGCGGGGTTAACACCGGGGAGCTGTTTTTT
17,TRBD2,TRBJ2-5,TRBV20-1,once,CCARGSSGGPTQETQYF,TGCTGCGCTAGAGGGTCTAGCGGGGGGCCGACTCAAGAGACCCAGTACTTC
18,-,TRBJ2-7,TRBV29-1,many,CSVEGGRDGGGFTYEQYF,TGCAGCGTTGAAGGCGGCAGGGATGGGGGGGGCTTCACCTACGAGCAGTACTTC
14,-,TRBJ1-1,TRBV7-2,few,CASSLVPKSTEAFF,TGTGCCAGCAGCTTAGTTCCCAAGTCCACTGAAGCTTTCTTT
15,TRBD2,TRBJ2-2,TRBV24-1,few,CATSDTLAGVLKLFF,TGTGCCACCAGTGACACGTTAGCGGGAGTTTTGAAGCTGTTTTTT
16,-,TRBJ1-1,TRBV5-1,many,CASSPRDRAAGTEAFF,TGCGCCAGCAGCCCCCGGGACCGAGCAGCGGGGACTGAAGCTTTCTTT
15,-,TRBJ2-7,TRBV5-1,-,CASSLAGQNSYEQYF,TGCGCCAGCAGCTTGGCTGGCCAGAATTCCTACGAGCAGTACTTC
15,TRBD2,TRBJ2-1,TRBV5-1,many,CASSRGTSGYNEQFF,TGCGCCAGCAGCCGGGGGACTAGCGGTTACAATGAGCAGTTCTTC
17,-,TRBJ2-3,TRBV13,few,CASSYIGDSDPTDTQYF,TGTGCCAGCAGCTATATTGGGGACTCAGATCCCACAGATACGCAGTATTTT
14,-,TRBJ2-1,TRBV18,many,CASSPPGRGNEQFF,TGTGCCAGCTCACCACCGGGCAGGGGCAATGAGCAGTTCTTC
15,TRBD2,TRBJ2-3,TRBV7-8,few,CASSLDGTSIDTQYF,TGTGCCAGCAGCTTAGACGGGACTAGCATAGATACGCAGTATTTT
17,TRBD2,TRBJ2-2,TRBV7-2,few,CASSLLAGGPNTGELFF,TGTGCCAGCAGCTTACTAGCGGGGGGGCCAAACACCGGGGAGCTGTTTTTT
15,-,TRBJ2-1,TRBV6-1,many,CASRSEGGAHNEQFF,TGTGCCAGCAGAAGTGAGGGGGGGGCCCACAATGAGCAGTTCTTC
13,TRBD1,TRBJ2-1,TRBV11-3,-,CASSSWDSFEQFF,TGTGCCAGCAGCTCGTGGGACAGTTTTGAGCAGTTCTTC
14,TRBD1,TRBJ2-5,TRBV9,-,CASSTGQGLETQYF,TGTGCCAGCAGCACCGGACAGGGTCTAGAGACCCAGTACTTC
14,-,TRBJ2-7,TRBV5-5,many,CASSFRQGGYEQYF,TGTGCCAGCAGCTTTCGACAGGGAGGCTACGAGCAGTACTTC
15,-,TRBJ1-1,TRBV20-1,-,CSATSPRDDPTEAFF,TGCAGTGCCACTTCACCCAGGGATGACCCCACTGAAGCTTTCTTT
13,-,TRBJ1-2,TRBV20-1,many,CSASSWQQYGYTF,TGCAGTGCTAGTTCGTGGCAGCAATATGGCTACACCTTC
17,-,TRBJ2-4,TRBV28,many,CASRRLAGTLAKNIQYF,TGTGCCAGCAGGCGCTTGGCTGGGACCTTAGCCAAAAACATTCAGTACTTC
18,TRBD1,TRBJ2-2,TRBV6-1,few,CASSERGIGGRLTGELFF,TGTGCCAGCAGTGAAAGGGGGATAGGGGGCAGACTCACCGGGGAGCTGTTTTTT
15,TRBD2,TRBJ2-7,TRBV24-1,many,CATSSGGASSYEQYF,TGTGCCACCAGCTCGGGGGGAGCCAGCTCCTACGAGCAGTACTTC
16,-,TRBJ2-5,TRBV6-1,-,CASTSGGASLQETQYF,TGTGCCAGCACCTCTGGGGGGGCGAGCCTCCAAGAGACCCAGTACTTC
16,TRBD1,TRBJ2-1,TRBV20-1,few,CSARGDRDLPSDEQFF,TGCAGTGCTAGGGGTGACAGGGATCTACCCTCGGATGAGCAGTTCTTC
14,-,TRBJ2-7,TRBV7-9,-,CASSLSGGGFGQYF,TGTGCCAGCAGCTTAAGTGGAGGTGGTTTCGGACAGTACTTC
15,TRBD1,TRBJ2-2,TRBV19,-,CASTKTGGNTGELFF,TGTGCCAGTACCAAGACAGGGGGCAACACCGGGGAGCTGTTTTTT
15,-,TRBJ2-2,TRBV3-1,few,CASSQRTYGSGELFF,TGTGCCAGCAGCCAAAGAACCTACGGGTCCGGGGAGCTGTTTTTT
15,-,TRBJ2-1,TRBV10-3,many,CAIRISQASYNEQFF,TGTGCCATCAGGATCTCCCAGGCATCTTACAATGAGCAGTTCTTC
15,-,TRBJ1-4,TRBV7-9,-,CASSQRGRGYEKLFF,TGTGCCAGCAGCCAAAGGGGAAGGGGTTATGAAAAACTGTTTTTT
15,-,TRBJ2-3,TRBV4-1,many,CASSQDGLNTDTQYF,TGCGCCAGCAGCCAAGATGGGTTAAACACAGATACGCAGTATTTT
14,-,TRBJ1-6,TRBV3-1,few,CASSQGQQLGSLHF,TGTGCCAGCAGCCAGGGACAACAACTGGGATCCCTCCACTTT